The entry that follows covers one TCR beta chain sequence. The sample is drawn from a study of blood T cell repertoires in COVID-19. In the study overall: Acute and convalescent COVID-19 samples came from the United States, Italy and Spain. Sources were T cells, B-cell-depleted T cells, or PBMCs; the material itself was cDNA or gDNA.

Under the authors' procedure: How many nucleated cells were present was estimated from reference gene primer amplification. Generated by immunoSEQ multiplex PCR, the TCRdb table keeps only in-frame clones and is missing some. V, J and clone size are those of that table, while D and trimming were read from the DNA. The table records about 270,000 clones, approximately 86% of them present only once. This TCR was recovered from a woman aged 18-35 years with acute or convalescent COVID-19. The sample comprised peripheral blood.

The CDR3 DNA follows: TGTGCCAGCTCGACGGGGCTAGCGGGGAATGAGCAGTTCTTC. It encodes CASSTGLAGNEQFF. J is TRBJ2-1 and V is TRBV18, with 9 positions matching TRBD2. Germline lookup yields CDR1 KGHSH and CDR2 LQKENI. The CDR3 totals 14 residues. Losses at the gene ends were 6 bases for V and 7 bases for J; bases not matched to a gene: 7.